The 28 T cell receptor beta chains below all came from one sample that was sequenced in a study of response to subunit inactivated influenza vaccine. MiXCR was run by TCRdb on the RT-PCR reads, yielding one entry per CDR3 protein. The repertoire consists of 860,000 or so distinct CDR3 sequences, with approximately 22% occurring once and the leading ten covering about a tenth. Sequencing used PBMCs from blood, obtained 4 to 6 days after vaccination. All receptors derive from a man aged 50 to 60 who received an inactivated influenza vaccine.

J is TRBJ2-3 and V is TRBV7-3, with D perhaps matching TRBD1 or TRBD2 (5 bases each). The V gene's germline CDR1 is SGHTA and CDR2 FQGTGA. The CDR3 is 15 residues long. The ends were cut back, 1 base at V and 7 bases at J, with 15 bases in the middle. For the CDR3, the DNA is TGTGCCAGCAGCTTAATGCCAGACAAGGGACATACGCAGTATTTT. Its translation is CASSLMPDKGHTQYF.

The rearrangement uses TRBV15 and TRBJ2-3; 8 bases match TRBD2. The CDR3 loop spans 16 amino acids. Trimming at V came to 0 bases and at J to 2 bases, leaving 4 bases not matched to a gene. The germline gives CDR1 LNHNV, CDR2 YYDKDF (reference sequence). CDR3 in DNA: TGTGCCACCAGCAGAGATGTAGCGGGGTCCACAGATACGCAGTATTTT. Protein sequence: CATSRDVAGSTDTQYF.

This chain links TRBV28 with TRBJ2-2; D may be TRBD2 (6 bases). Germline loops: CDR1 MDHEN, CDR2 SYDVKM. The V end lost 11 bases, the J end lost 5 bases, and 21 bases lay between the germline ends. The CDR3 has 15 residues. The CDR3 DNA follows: TGTGCCTCACAGACGGGGCTAGCGAGTACCGGGGAGCTGTTTTTT. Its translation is CASQTGLASTGELFF.

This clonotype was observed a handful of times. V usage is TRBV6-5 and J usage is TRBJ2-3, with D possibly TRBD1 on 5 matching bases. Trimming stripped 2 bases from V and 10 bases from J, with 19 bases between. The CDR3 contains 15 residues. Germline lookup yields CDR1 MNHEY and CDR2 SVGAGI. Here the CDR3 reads CASSYGARSRGAQYF. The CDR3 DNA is TGTGCCAGCAGTTACGGGGCGAGGAGCCGCGGAGCGCAGTATTTT.

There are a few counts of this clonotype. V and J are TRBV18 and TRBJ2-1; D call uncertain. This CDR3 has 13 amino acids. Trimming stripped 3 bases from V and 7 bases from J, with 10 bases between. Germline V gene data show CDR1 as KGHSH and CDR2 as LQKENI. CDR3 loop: CASSPATENEQFF. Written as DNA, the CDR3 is TGTGCCAGCTCACCTGCAACTGAAAATGAGCAGTTCTTC. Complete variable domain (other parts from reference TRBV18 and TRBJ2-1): NAGVMQNPRHLVRRRGQEARLRCSPMKGHSHVYWYRQLPEEGLKFMVYLQKENIIDESGMPKERFSAEFPKEGPSILRIQQVVRGDSAAYFCASSPATENEQFFGPGTRLTVL.

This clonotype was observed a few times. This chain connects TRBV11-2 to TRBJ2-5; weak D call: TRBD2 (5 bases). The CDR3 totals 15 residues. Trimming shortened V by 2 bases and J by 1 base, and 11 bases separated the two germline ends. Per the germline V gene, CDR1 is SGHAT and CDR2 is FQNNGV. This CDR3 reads CASSLLREPQETQYF. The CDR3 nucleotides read TGTGCCAGCAGCTTACTTAGGGAGCCCCAAGAGACCCAGTACTTC.

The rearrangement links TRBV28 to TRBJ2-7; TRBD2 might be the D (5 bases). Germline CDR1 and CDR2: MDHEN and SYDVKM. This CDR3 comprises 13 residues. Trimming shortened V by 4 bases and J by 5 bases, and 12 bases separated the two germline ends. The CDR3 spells CASSYTGSHEQYF. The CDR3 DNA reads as TGTGCCAGCAGTTATACGGGGTCCCACGAGCAGTACTTC.

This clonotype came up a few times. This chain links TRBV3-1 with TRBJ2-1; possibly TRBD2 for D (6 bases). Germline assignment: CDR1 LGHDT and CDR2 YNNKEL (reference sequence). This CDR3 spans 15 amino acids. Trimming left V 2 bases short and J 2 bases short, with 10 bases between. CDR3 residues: CASSQLREAYNEQFF. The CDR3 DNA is TGTGCCAGCAGCCAATTGAGGGAGGCCTACAATGAGCAGTTCTTC.

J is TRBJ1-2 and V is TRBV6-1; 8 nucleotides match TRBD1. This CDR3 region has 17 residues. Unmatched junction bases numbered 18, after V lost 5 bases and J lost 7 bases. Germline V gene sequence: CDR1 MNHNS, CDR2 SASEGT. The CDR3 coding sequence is TGTGCCAGCAGTCAAGGGACAGGAGTACGACCTAATTTTGGCTACACCTTC. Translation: CASSQGTGVRPNFGYTF.

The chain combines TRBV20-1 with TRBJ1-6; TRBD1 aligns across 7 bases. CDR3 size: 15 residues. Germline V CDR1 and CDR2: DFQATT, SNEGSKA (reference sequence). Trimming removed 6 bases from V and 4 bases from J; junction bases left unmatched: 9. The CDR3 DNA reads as TGCAGTGCCACCCCCTCGACAGGGTATAATTCACCCCTCCACTTT. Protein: CSATPSTGYNSPLHF.

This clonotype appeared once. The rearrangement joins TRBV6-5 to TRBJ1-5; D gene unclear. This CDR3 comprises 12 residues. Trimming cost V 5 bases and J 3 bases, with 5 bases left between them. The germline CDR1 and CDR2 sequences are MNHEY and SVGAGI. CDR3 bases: TGTGCCAGCAGTAATAACAATCAGCCCCAGCATTTT. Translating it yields CASSNNNQPQHF.

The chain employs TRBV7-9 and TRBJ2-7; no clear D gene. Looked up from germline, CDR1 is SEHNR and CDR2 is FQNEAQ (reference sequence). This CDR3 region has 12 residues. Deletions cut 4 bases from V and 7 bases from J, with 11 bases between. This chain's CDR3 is CASSSDPREQYF. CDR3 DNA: TGTGCCAGCAGCTCCGACCCGAGGGAGCAGTACTTC.

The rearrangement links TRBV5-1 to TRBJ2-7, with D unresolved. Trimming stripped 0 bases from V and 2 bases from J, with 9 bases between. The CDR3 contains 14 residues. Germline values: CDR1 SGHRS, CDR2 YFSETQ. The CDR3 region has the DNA TGCGCCAGCAGCTTGGACGGACCGCCCTACGAGCAGTACTTC. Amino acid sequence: CASSLDGPPYEQYF.

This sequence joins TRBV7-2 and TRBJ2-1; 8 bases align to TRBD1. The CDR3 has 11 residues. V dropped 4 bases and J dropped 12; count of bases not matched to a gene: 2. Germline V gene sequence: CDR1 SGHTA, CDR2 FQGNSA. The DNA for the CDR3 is TGTGCCAGCAGCTCAACAGGGGGGCAGTTCTTC. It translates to CASSSTGGQFF.

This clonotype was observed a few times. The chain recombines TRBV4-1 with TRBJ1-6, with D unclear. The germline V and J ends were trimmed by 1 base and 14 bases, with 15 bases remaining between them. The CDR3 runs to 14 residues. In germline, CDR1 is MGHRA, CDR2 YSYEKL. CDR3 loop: CASSQVLGRITLHF. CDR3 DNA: TGCGCCAGCAGCCAAGTTCTAGGGCGGATTACCCTCCACTTT.

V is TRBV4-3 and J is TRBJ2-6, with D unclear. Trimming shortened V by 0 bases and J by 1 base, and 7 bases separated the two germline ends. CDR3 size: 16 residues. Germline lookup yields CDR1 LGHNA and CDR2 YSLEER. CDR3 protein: CASSQDMGSGANVLTF. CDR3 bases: TGCGCCAGCAGCCAAGACATGGGGTCTGGGGCCAACGTCCTGACTTTC.

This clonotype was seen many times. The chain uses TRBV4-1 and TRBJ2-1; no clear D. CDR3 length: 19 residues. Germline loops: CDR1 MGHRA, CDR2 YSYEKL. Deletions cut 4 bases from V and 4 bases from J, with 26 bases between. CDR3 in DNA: TGCGCCAGCAGCCCCTCCCTATTGGCCCGGCGGAAGGCGTACAATGAGCAGTTCTTC. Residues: CASSPSLLARRKAYNEQFF.

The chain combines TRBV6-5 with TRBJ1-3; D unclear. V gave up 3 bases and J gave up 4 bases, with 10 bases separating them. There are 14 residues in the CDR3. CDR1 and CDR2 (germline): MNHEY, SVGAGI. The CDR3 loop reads CASSYRQRGNTIYF. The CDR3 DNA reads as TGTGCCAGCAGTTATCGGCAGAGAGGAAACACCATATATTTT.

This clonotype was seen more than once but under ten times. The CDR3 sequence is CSAIVLRLRTGANTEAFF. DNA of the CDR3: TGCAGTGCTATTGTCCTACGGCTCAGGACAGGGGCGAACACTGAAGCTTTCTTT. This rearrangement joins TRBV20-1 to TRBJ1-1; 9 bases fit TRBD1. In germline, CDR1 is DFQATT, CDR2 SNEGSKA (reference sequence). The CDR3 runs to 18 residues. Trimming removed 4 bases from V and 1 base from J; junction bases left unmatched: 16.

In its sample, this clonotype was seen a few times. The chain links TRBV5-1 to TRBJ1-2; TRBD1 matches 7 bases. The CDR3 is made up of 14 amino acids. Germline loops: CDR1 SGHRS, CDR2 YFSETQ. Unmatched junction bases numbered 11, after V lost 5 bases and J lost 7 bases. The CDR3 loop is CASRTAGTVTGYTF. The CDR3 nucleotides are TGCGCCAGCAGGACAGCCGGGACAGTTACTGGCTACACCTTC.

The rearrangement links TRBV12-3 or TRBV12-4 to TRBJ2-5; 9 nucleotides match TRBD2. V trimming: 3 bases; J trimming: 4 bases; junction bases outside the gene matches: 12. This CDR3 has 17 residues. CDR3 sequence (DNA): TGTGCCAGCAGTTTCTGGGGTGGCGGGAGGGGAGGAGAGACCCAGTACTTC. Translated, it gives CASSFWGGGRGGETQYF.

DNA for the CDR3: TGTGCCAGCAACCGAGGGACTAGCGGGAGGGGGTACAATGAGCAGTTCTTC. This sequence encodes CASNRGTSGRGYNEQFF. This rearrangement joins TRBV21-1 to TRBJ2-1; the DNA was not compared with TRBD2, the D call given in the table. TRBV21-1 is an annotated pseudogene. The CDR3 length is 17 residues.

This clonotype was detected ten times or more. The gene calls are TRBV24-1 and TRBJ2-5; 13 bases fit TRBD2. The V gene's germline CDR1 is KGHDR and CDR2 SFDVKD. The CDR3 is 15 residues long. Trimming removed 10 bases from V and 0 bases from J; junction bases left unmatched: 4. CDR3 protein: CATGLAGAYQETQYF. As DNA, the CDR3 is TGTGCCACTGGACTAGCGGGGGCCTACCAAGAGACCCAGTACTTC.

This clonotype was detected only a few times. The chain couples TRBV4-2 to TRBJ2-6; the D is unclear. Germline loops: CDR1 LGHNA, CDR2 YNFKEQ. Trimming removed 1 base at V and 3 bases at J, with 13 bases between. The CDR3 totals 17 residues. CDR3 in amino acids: CASSQGTGRFGANVLTF. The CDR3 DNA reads TGTGCCAGCAGCCAAGGGACCGGGCGGTTTGGGGCCAACGTCCTGACTTTC.

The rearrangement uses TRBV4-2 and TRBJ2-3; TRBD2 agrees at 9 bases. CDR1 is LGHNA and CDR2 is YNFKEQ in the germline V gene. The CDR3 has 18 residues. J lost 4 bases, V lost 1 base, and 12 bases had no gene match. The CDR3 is CASSQAADSSGMADTQYF. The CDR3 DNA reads TGTGCCAGCAGCCAAGCCGCCGACTCTAGCGGGATGGCAGATACGCAGTATTTT.

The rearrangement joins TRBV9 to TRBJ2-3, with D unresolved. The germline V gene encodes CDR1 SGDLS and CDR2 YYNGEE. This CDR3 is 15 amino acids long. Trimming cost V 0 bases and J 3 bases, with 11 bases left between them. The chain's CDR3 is CASSVGGYQTDTQYF. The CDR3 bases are TGTGCCAGCAGCGTAGGTGGCTATCAGACAGATACGCAGTATTTT.

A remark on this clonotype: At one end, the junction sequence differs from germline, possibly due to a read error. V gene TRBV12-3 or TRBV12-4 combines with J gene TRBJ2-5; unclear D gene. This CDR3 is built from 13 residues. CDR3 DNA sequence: TGTGCCAGCGGTTTAAGGGTTACCGAGACCCAGTACTTC. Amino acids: CASGLRVTETQYF.

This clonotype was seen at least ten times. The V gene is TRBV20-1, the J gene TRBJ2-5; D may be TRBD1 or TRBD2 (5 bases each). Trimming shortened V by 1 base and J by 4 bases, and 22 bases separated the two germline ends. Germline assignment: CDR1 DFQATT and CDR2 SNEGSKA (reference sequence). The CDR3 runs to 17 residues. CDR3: CSARAIEGRTWGETQYF. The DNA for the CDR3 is TGCAGTGCTAGAGCAATTGAGGGACGTACTTGGGGAGAGACCCAGTACTTC.